The next 31 T cell receptor beta chains were all read from a single sample in a study of blood T cell repertoires in COVID-19. Method: immunoSEQ multiplex PCR; TCRdb's copy keeps in-frame clones and lacks some. The sample carries roughly 80,000 clones, roughly four fifths recorded once. The sample was peripheral blood. The receptors stem from a man between 65 and 85 years old with active or convalescent COVID-19.

The sample holds a few counts of this clone. The V gene is TRBV3-1 (or the pseudogene TRBV3-2), the J gene TRBJ2-1, with D tentatively TRBD2 (6 bases). Trimming pared 6 bases from V and 5 bases from J, leaving 20 bases between. Germline CDR1 reads LGHDT; CDR2 reads YNNKEL (reference sequence). The CDR3 runs 16 residues. The CDR3 protein is CASRPYRDSENNEQFF. As DNA, the CDR3 is TGTGCCAGCAGACCTTACCGGGACTCAGAAAACAATGAGCAGTTCTTC.

The chain combines TRBV18 with TRBJ2-7; 8 bases line up with TRBD1. Germline CDR1 reads KGHSH; CDR2 reads LQKENI. This CDR3 has 16 amino acids. V lost 5 bases and J lost 5; bases outside the gene matches: 14. The CDR3 protein is CASSTDRGQVSNEQYF. DNA of the CDR3: TGTGCCAGCTCAACCGACCGGGGACAGGTTTCCAACGAGCAGTACTTC.

The chain recombines TRBV6-1 with TRBJ1-5; the match to TRBD1 covers 9 bases. After removal of 3 bases from V and 4 bases from J, the junction contained 1 base not matched to a gene. Per the germline V gene, CDR1 is MNHNS and CDR2 is SASEGT. The CDR3 contains 14 residues. In DNA form, the CDR3 reads TGTGCCAGCAGTGAGACAGGGGGGAATCAGCCCCAGCATTTT. As protein: CASSETGGNQPQHF.

This clone was seen repeatedly, ten times or more. The chain has TRBV19 and TRBJ1-3; D is uncertain. The CDR3 contains 14 residues. Trimming stripped 5 bases from V and 3 bases from J, with 11 bases between. CDR1 and CDR2 (germline): LNHDA, SQIVND (reference sequence). CDR3 region: CASSPSGGGNTIYF. The CDR3 DNA sequence: TGTGCCAGTAGTCCTTCCGGAGGTGGAAACACCATATATTTT.

In this sample, this clone turned up a few times. The chain joins TRBV14 to TRBJ2-1; D is perhaps TRBD1 (6 bases). V was trimmed by 4 bases and J by 2 bases, leaving 15 bases between them. Germline assignment: CDR1 SGHDN and CDR2 FVKESK. This CDR3 is 16 amino acids long. The CDR3 region is CASSPQGPSPYNEQFF. CDR3 sequence (DNA): TGTGCCAGCAGCCCCCAGGGGCCTTCCCCCTACAATGAGCAGTTCTTC.

CDR3 amino acids: CSASQWDRTRYEQYF. In nucleotides, the CDR3 is TGCAGTGCTAGTCAGTGGGACAGAACTCGGTACGAGCAGTACTTC. This chain connects TRBV20-1 to TRBJ2-7, with TRBD1 matching 7 bases. Germline-derived CDR1 and CDR2 are DFQATT and SNEGSKA (reference sequence). The CDR3 loop spans 15 amino acids. Trimming at V came to 3 bases and at J to 4 bases, leaving 12 bases not matched to a gene.

V gene TRBV14 combines with J gene TRBJ1-6; 9 nucleotides line up with TRBD1. The germline CDR1 and CDR2 sequences are SGHDN and FVKESK. The ends lost 3 bases at V and 10 bases at J; junction bases unmatched: 7. This CDR3 is built from 15 residues. This CDR3 is CASSQRQGVESPLHF. In DNA, the CDR3 is TGTGCCAGCAGCCAGAGACAGGGGGTAGAATCACCCCTCCACTTT.

The V and J genes are TRBV6-1 and TRBJ2-7; a possible D gene is TRBD1 (6 bases). There are 12 residues in the CDR3. Germline lookup yields CDR1 MNHNS and CDR2 SASEGT. Deletions cut 5 bases from V and 5 bases from J, with 10 bases between. The CDR3 DNA follows: TGTGCCAGCAGTACACAGGGCCACGAGCAGTACTTC. Amino acid sequence: CASSTQGHEQYF.

The rearrangement links TRBV7-2 to TRBJ2-5; 7 bases agree with TRBD1. J was trimmed by 9 bases and V by 6 bases; bases with no gene match: 7. The CDR3 is made up of 12 amino acids. Germline V lookup: CDR1 SGHTA, CDR2 FQGNSA. CDR3 nucleotide sequence: TGTGCCAGCAGGACGACAGGGTACGCCCAGTACTTC. Protein product: CASRTTGYAQYF.

The chain recombines TRBV14 with TRBJ2-7; 8 positions match TRBD1. This CDR3 is 14 amino acids long. After removal of 4 bases from V and 7 bases from J, the junction contained 9 bases not matched to a gene. Germline values: CDR1 SGHDN, CDR2 FVKESK. The CDR3 loop is CASSRRNWDREQYF. The CDR3 coding sequence is TGTGCCAGCAGCCGCCGGAACTGGGACAGGGAGCAGTACTTC.

The chain recombines TRBV2 with TRBJ1-2; TRBD1 aligns across 12 bases. The CDR3 is 14 amino acids. After removal of 7 bases from V and 7 bases from J, the junction contained 7 bases not matched to a gene. CDR1 and CDR2 (germline): SNHLY, FYNNEI. This CDR3 is CASIGTGGVSGYTF. DNA of the CDR3: TGTGCCAGCATTGGGACAGGGGGCGTCAGTGGCTACACCTTC.

CDR3 sequence reads: CASGLSGGLFNQPQHF. CDR3 DNA: TGTGCTAGTGGTTTGTCAGGGGGCCTCTTCAATCAGCCCCAGCATTTT. V gene TRBV12-5 combines with J gene TRBJ1-5; 8 bases line up with TRBD1. The CDR3 runs to 16 residues. Germline V gene sequence: CDR1 LGHNT, CDR2 FRNRAP. J lost 3 bases, V lost 2 bases, and 6 bases had no gene match.

The chain uses TRBV19 and TRBJ1-5; 7 bases agree with TRBD1. The trim removed 4 bases at V and 6 bases at J, leaving 6 bases unmatched. Germline V CDR1 and CDR2: LNHDA, SQIVND (reference sequence). This CDR3 spans 14 amino acids. The CDR3 nucleotides read TGTGCCAGTAGTAAACAGGGGCCGGGTCAGCCCCAGCATTTT. The encoded protein is CASSKQGPGQPQHF.

The rearrangement joins TRBV30 to TRBJ2-1, with 11 bases matching TRBD2. Germline V gene data show CDR1 as GTSNPN and CDR2 as SVGIG (reference sequence). With 7 bases clipped from V and 9 bases from J, the junction kept 11 bases outside the gene matches. The CDR3 loop spans 14 amino acids. This CDR3 is CAYKLAGASGEQFF. CDR3 coding DNA: TGTGCCTACAAACTAGCGGGGGCCTCCGGTGAGCAGTTCTTC.

The V gene is TRBV7-9, the J gene TRBJ2-7; 8 bases are shared with TRBD1. This CDR3 has 13 amino acids. Germline values: CDR1 SEHNR, CDR2 FQNEAQ (reference sequence). V trimming: 5 bases; J trimming: 9 bases; junction bases outside the gene matches: 9. The CDR3 DNA reads as TGTGCCAGCAGCCAAACCACCGGGACAGGGCAGTACTTC. It specifies CASSQTTGTGQYF.

As to this clone: The junction does not match germline at one end; this may be a read error. The chain links TRBV6-1 to TRBJ1-6; D is possibly TRBD1 (5 bases). This CDR3 comprises 12 residues. The germline V gene encodes CDR1 MNHNS and CDR2 SASEGT. CDR3 protein: CASREDRAPLHF. CDR3 sequence (DNA): TGTGCCAGCAGAGAAGACAGAGCACCCCTCCACTTT.

CDR3 sequence: CASSQGEGKLFQPQHF. The CDR3 DNA is TGTGCCAGCAGCCAAGGGGAGGGAAAGTTGTTTCAGCCCCAGCATTTT. This rearrangement joins TRBV28 to TRBJ1-5, with a weak D call TRBD1 (5 bases). V lost 6 bases to trimming and J lost 6 bases, with 21 bases between them. Germline assignment: CDR1 MDHEN and CDR2 SYDVKM. The CDR3 has 16 residues.

The V and J genes are TRBV9 and TRBJ2-6; D remains unclear. CDR3 length equals 15 residues. V dropped 2 bases and J dropped 0 bases, with 6 bases sitting between them. The germline V gene has CDR1 SGDLS and CDR2 YYNGEE. The CDR3 DNA is TGTGCCAGCAGCGTTGGCAGCTCTGGGGCCAACGTCCTGACTTTC. This sequence encodes CASSVGSSGANVLTF.

The rearrangement links TRBV15 to TRBJ1-5; 9 bases match TRBD1. The CDR3 runs 14 residues. Per germline, CDR1 LNHNV and CDR2 YYDKDF (reference sequence). V trimming: 5 bases; J trimming: 7 bases; junction bases outside the gene matches: 6. The CDR3 DNA follows: TGTGCCACCAGCCGACAGGGGGTCGGGCAGCCCCAGCATTTT. Residues: CATSRQGVGQPQHF.

This chain joins TRBV2 and TRBJ1-6; TRBD1 aligns across 8 bases. The CDR3 sequence is 14 residues long. Trimming at V came to 6 bases and at J to 11 bases, leaving 9 bases not matched to a gene. Germline V gives CDR1 SNHLY, CDR2 FYNNEI. CDR3 residues: CASRAGTGQPPLHF. CDR3 nucleotide sequence: TGTGCCAGCAGGGCAGGGACAGGACAGCCACCCCTCCACTTT. Full variable domain (missing parts from reference TRBV2 and TRBJ1-6): EPEVTQTPSHQVTQMGQEVILRCVPISNHLYFYWYRQILGQKVEFLVSFYNNEISEKSEIFDDQFSVERPDGSNFTLKIRSTKLEDSAMYFCASRAGTGQPPLHFGNGTRLTVT.

The V and J genes are TRBV28 and TRBJ1-5; D is unresolved. Trimming took 7 bases from V and 6 from J, leaving 10 bases between them. Germline CDR1 reads MDHEN; CDR2 reads SYDVKM. CDR3 size: 12 residues. CDR3: CASTDSAQPQHF. The CDR3 nucleotides read TGTGCCAGCACAGACTCTGCTCAGCCCCAGCATTTT.

The V gene is TRBV19, the J gene TRBJ1-2; TRBD1 agrees at 7 bases. Germline-derived CDR1 and CDR2 are LNHDA and SQIVND (reference sequence). V lost 6 bases to trimming and J lost 5 bases; unmatched junction nucleotides: 12. This CDR3 contains 15 residues. The CDR3 reads CASRTQQGRNYGYTF. The CDR3 region has the DNA TGTGCCAGTAGGACTCAACAGGGGCGTAATTATGGCTACACCTTC.

Only a few counts were recorded for this clone. This rearrangement joins TRBV19 to TRBJ2-5, with TRBD1 matching 8 bases. CDR1 is LNHDA, CDR2 SQIVND, per germline (reference sequence). V was pared by 10 bases and J by 4 bases, with 8 bases of the junction left unmatched. The CDR3 is 13 residues long. The CDR3 bases are TGTGCCACCAGGGGGCCGGCAGGAGAGACCCAGTACTTC. Translating it yields CATRGPAGETQYF.

The chain links TRBV3-1 (or the pseudogene TRBV3-2) to TRBJ2-1; 8 bases align to TRBD2. The CDR3 runs to 16 residues. Trimming cost V 0 bases and J 4 bases; bases outside gene matches: 5. Germline values: CDR1 LGHDT, CDR2 YNNKEL (reference sequence). CDR3 sequence: CASSQDLLAGYNEQFF. CDR3 bases: TGTGCCAGCAGCCAAGACCTTCTAGCGGGTTACAATGAGCAGTTCTTC.

CDR3: CASSIVRGTTDTQYF. The CDR3 nucleotides are TGTGCCAGCAGCATCGTCAGGGGGACGACAGATACGCAGTATTTT. The V gene is TRBV7-9, the J gene TRBJ2-3; 7 nucleotides align to TRBD1. The CDR3 is made up of 15 amino acids. Trimming took 5 bases from V and 3 from J; bases not matched to a gene: 8. CDR1 and CDR2 from the germline V gene are SEHNR and FQNEAQ (reference sequence).

This clone appeared a single time. The rearrangement links TRBV3-1 (or the pseudogene TRBV3-2) to TRBJ2-5; D possibly corresponds to TRBD2 (6 bases). CDR3 size: 13 residues. Germline-derived CDR1 and CDR2 are LGHDT and YNNKEL (reference sequence). The germline V and J ends were trimmed by 4 bases and 4 bases, with 10 bases remaining between them. CDR3 region: CASSLGGVETQYF. CDR3 nucleotides: TGTGCCAGCAGCCTTGGCGGGGTAGAGACCCAGTACTTC.

V usage is TRBV19 and J usage is TRBJ1-5, with 9 bases lining up with TRBD1. The CDR3 has 16 amino acids. V lost 7 bases to trimming and J lost 5 bases; unmatched junction nucleotides: 12. CDR1 is LNHDA, CDR2 SQIVND, per germline (reference sequence). This CDR3 reads CASNKQDRGSDQPQHF. CDR3 coding DNA: TGTGCCAGTAACAAGCAGGACAGGGGTTCGGATCAGCCCCAGCATTTT.

The rearrangement links TRBV4-1 to TRBJ1-5, with 7 bases matching TRBD1. Germline CDR1 and CDR2: MGHRA and YSYEKL. With 0 bases clipped from V and 6 bases from J, the junction kept 8 bases outside the gene matches. The CDR3 extends over 16 amino acids. This CDR3 reads CASSQDDRDLGQPQHF. The CDR3 DNA reads TGCGCCAGCAGCCAAGACGACAGGGATCTTGGTCAGCCCCAGCATTTT.

V is TRBV19 and J is TRBJ2-7, with 8 bases fitting TRBD1. V trimming: 3 bases; J trimming: 1 base; junction bases outside the gene matches: 5. The germline V gene encodes CDR1 LNHDA and CDR2 SQIVND (reference sequence). The CDR3 runs 15 residues. The CDR3 sequence is CASSIPGGASYEQYF. In nucleotides, the CDR3 is TGTGCCAGTAGTATTCCAGGGGGCGCATCCTACGAGCAGTACTTC.

This clone has only one observation. J is TRBJ1-2 and V is TRBV6-5; D is perhaps TRBD1 (6 bases). Germline CDR1 and CDR2: MNHEY and SVGAGI. The CDR3 loop spans 13 amino acids. Trimming cost V 6 bases and J 6 bases, with 14 bases left between them. In nucleotides, the CDR3 is TGTGCCAGCAGCCGGCGGGGGGCGGATGGCTACACCTTC. Translating gives CASSRRGADGYTF.

The V and J genes are TRBV7-3 and TRBJ1-1; maybe TRBD1 (5 bases). Germline V CDR1 and CDR2: SGHTA, FQGTGA. The CDR3 consists of 13 residues. With 5 bases removed from V and 7 bases from J, the gap between germline ends came to 14 bases. DNA for the CDR3: TGTGCCAGCAGCCCAGTCTCGGGGGTTGAAGCTTTCTTT. The encoded protein is CASSPVSGVEAFF.